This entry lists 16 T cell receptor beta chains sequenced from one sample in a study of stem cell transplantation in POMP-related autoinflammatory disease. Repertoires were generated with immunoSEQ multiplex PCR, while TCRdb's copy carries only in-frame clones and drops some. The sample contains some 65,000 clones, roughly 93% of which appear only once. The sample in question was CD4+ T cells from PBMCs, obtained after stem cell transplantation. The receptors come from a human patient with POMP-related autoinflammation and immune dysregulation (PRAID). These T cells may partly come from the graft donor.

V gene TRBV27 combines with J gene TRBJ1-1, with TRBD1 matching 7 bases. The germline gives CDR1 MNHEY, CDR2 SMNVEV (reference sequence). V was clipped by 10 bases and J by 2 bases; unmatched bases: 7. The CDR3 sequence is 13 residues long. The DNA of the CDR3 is TGTGCCACACACAGGGGACGTAACACTGAAGCTTTCTTT. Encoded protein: CATHRGRNTEAFF.

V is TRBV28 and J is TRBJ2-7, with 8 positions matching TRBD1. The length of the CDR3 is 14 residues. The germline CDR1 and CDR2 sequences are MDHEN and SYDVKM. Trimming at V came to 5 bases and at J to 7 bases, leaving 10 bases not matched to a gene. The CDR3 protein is CASSLFRGLGEQYF. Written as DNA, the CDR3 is TGTGCCAGCAGTCTTTTCAGGGGGCTAGGGGAGCAGTACTTC.

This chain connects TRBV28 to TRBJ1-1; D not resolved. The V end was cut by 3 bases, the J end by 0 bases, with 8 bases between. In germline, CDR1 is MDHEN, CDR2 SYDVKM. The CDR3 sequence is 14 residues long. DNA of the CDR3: TGTGCCAGCAGTTTCGACGGCCTGAACACTGAAGCTTTCTTT. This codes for CASSFDGLNTEAFF.

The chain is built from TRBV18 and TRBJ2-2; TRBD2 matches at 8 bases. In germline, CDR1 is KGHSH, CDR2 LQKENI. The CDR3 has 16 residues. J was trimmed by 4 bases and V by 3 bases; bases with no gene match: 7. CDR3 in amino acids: CASSPRVLAATGELFF. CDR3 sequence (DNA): TGTGCCAGCTCACCGAGAGTACTAGCGGCCACCGGGGAGCTGTTTTTT.

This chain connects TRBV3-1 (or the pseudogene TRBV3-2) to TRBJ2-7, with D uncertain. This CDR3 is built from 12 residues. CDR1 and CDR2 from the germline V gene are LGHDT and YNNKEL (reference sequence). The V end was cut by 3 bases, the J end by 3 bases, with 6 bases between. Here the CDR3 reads CASSHLNYEQYF. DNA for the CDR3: TGTGCCAGCAGCCACCTGAACTACGAGCAGTACTTC.

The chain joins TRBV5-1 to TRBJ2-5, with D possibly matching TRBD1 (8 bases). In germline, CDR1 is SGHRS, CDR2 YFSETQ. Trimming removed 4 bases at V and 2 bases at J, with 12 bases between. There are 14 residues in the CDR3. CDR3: CASSTQGGQETQYF. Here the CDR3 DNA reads TGCGCCAGCAGCACACAGGGGGGGCAAGAGACCCAGTACTTC.

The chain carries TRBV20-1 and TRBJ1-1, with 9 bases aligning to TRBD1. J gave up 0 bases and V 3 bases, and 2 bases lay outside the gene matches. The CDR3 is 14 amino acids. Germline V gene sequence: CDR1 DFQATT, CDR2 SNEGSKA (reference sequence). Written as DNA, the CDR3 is TGCAGTGCTAGTCGGGACAGGGTGAACACTGAAGCTTTCTTT. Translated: CSASRDRVNTEAFF.

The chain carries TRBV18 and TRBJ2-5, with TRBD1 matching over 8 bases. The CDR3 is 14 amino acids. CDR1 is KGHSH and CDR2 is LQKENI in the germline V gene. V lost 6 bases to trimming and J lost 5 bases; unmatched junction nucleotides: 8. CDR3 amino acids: CASSGQGGTETQYF. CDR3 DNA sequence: TGTGCCAGCTCCGGACAGGGAGGAACGGAGACCCAGTACTTC.

The CDR3 nucleotides read TGTGCCAGCAGTGGCCGGGTTACGGGGACTGAAGCTTTCTTT. Amino acids: CASSGRVTGTEAFF. V is TRBV2 and J is TRBJ1-1; D remains unclear. With 4 bases removed from V and 5 bases from J, the gap between germline ends came to 14 bases. The CDR3 has 14 amino acids. From germline, CDR1 is SNHLY and CDR2 FYNNEI.

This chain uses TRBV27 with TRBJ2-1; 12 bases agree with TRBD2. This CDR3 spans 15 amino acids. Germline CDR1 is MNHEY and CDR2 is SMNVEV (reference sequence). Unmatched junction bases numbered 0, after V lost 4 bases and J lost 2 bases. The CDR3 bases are TGTGCCAGCAGTTCTAGCGGGGGGGCCTACAATGAGCAGTTCTTC. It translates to CASSSSGGAYNEQFF.

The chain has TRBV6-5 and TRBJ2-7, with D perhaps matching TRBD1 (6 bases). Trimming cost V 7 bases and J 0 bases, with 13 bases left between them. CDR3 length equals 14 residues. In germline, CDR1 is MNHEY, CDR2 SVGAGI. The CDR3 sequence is CASKRTVGSYEQYF. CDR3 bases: TGTGCCAGCAAGAGGACAGTGGGCTCCTACGAGCAGTACTTC.

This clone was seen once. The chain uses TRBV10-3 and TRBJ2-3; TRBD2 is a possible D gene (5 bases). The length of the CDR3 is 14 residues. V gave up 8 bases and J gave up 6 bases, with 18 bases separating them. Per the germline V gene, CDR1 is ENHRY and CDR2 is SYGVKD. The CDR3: CAIGSGRQMDTQYF. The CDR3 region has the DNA TGTGCCATCGGGAGCGGCAGACAAATGGATACGCAGTATTTT.

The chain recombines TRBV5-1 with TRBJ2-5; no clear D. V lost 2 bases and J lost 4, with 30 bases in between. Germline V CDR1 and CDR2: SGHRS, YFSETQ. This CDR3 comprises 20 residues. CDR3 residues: CASSFYPPGVAATPPETQYF. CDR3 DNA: TGCGCCAGCAGCTTCTACCCCCCCGGAGTTGCGGCTACCCCCCCAGAGACCCAGTACTTC. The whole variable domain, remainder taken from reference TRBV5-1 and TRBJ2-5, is KAGVTQTPRYLIKTRGQQVTLSCSPISGHRSVSWYQQTPGQGLQFLFEYFSETQRNKGNFPGRFSGRQFSNSRSEMNVSTLELGDSALYLCASSFYPPGVAATPPETQYFGPGTRLLVL.

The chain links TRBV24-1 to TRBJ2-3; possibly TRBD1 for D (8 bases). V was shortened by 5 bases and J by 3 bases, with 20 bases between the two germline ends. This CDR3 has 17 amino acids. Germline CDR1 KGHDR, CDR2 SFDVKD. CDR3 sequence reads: CATSGRDRGGRTDTQYF. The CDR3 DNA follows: TGTGCCACCAGTGGCCGAGACAGGGGAGGGAGGACAGATACGCAGTATTTT.

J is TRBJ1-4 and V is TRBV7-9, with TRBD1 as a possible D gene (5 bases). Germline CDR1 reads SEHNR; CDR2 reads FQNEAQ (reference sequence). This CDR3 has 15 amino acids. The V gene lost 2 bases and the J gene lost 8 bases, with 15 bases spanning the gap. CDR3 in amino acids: CASSLYVPGREKLFF. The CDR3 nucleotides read TGTGCCAGCAGCTTATATGTACCGGGGCGGGAAAAACTGTTTTTT.

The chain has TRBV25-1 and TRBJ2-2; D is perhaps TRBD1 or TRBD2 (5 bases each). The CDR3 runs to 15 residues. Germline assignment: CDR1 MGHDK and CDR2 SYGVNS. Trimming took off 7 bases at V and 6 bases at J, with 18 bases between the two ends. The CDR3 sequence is CASTKMGRGPGELFF. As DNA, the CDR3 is TGTGCCAGCACTAAAATGGGACGGGGACCCGGGGAGCTGTTTTTT.